This entry lists 10 T cell receptor beta chains sequenced from one sample in a study of graft-versus-host responses after intestinal transplantation (dated by TCRdb to the early 2020s). Library creation used the immunoSEQ multiplex PCR assay. This is the immuneACCESS table as TCRdb keeps it, with only in-frame sequences that have V and J called. A part of the clones is gone; compared with another copy, unresolved V genes explain less than half, and the rest is unexplained. In all, the sample holds tens of thousands of clones, and about 95% of those were seen once. 0.22% of the sample rests with the top ten. The time point label, as the study defines it: cells obtained before transplantation from donor or recipient. These receptors lack a known antigen. The material sequenced was unstimulated CD8+ T cells sorted from spleen or lymph node cells, taken before transplant. These TCRs come from a human donor who was the organ donor for an intestinal transplant.

The chain has TRBV4-3 and TRBJ2-7; D is unresolved. The CDR3 totals 16 residues. Trimming stripped 1 base from V and 0 bases from J, with 13 bases between. Per germline, CDR1 LGHNA and CDR2 YSLEER. The CDR3 DNA reads as TGCGCCAGCAGCCAAGCGAGGTCGTCGGGCTCCTACGAGCAGTACTTC. It encodes CASSQARSSGSYEQYF.

This clone was recorded once. The rearrangement uses TRBV28 and TRBJ2-2; TRBD2 might be the D (5 bases). The germline CDR1 and CDR2 sequences are MDHEN and SYDVKM. This CDR3 comprises 14 residues. Trimming left V 3 bases short and J 5 bases short, with 10 bases between. The CDR3, as DNA: TGTGCCAGCAGTTTTCCGAGGGTTACCGGGGAGCTGTTTTTT. This gives the protein CASSFPRVTGELFF.

This chain connects TRBV14 to TRBJ2-4, with a weak D call TRBD2 (5 bases). V lost 1 base and J lost 0, with 13 bases in between. The CDR3 is made up of 17 amino acids. In germline, CDR1 is SGHDN, CDR2 FVKESK. CDR3 nucleotides: TGTGCCAGCAGCCAAGGCGTGCCGGGGTTAGCCAAAAACATTCAGTACTTC. Protein product: CASSQGVPGLAKNIQYF.

V usage is TRBV29-1 and J usage is TRBJ1-1; tentatively, D is TRBD1 (6 bases). The CDR3 is made up of 13 amino acids. Trimming removed 6 bases from V and 1 base from J, with 12 bases in between. Germline V CDR1 and CDR2: SQVTM, ANQGSEA. The CDR3 DNA follows: TGCAGCGTCGGCAGGGGCCGGAACACTGAAGCTTTCTTT. It is translated as CSVGRGRNTEAFF.

This chain joins TRBV4-3 and TRBJ1-6; a weak D match, TRBD1 (6 bases). Germline-derived CDR1 and CDR2 are LGHNA and YSLEER. Trimming took off 0 bases at V and 5 bases at J, with 8 bases between the two ends. The CDR3 spans 15 residues. The CDR3 DNA follows: TGCGCCAGCAGCCAAGATCCAGGGGATAATTCACCCCTCCACTTT. Its translation: CASSQDPGDNSPLHF.

The chain couples TRBV5-1 to TRBJ2-7; D possibly corresponds to TRBD1 (6 bases). The CDR3 is 15 amino acids. Germline V gene data show CDR1 as SGHRS and CDR2 as YFSETQ. The V gene lost 0 bases and the J gene lost 5 bases, with 15 bases spanning the gap. This CDR3 reads CASSLELAGVNEQYF. The CDR3 DNA is TGCGCCAGCAGCTTGGAGCTCGCAGGGGTCAACGAGCAGTACTTC.

This clone was counted a single time. The genes are TRBV28 and TRBJ1-5; D is uncertain. Germline lookup yields CDR1 MDHEN and CDR2 SYDVKM. The CDR3 has 13 residues. With 10 bases removed from V and 4 bases from J, the gap between germline ends came to 14 bases. The CDR3 sequence is CATRAFGNQPQHF. In DNA form, the CDR3 reads TGTGCCACTCGGGCCTTTGGGAATCAGCCCCAGCATTTT.

The chain employs TRBV6-6 and TRBJ2-1, with 8 positions matching TRBD2. The V segment lost 10 bases and the J segment 2 bases; nucleotides outside the gene matches: 4. The V gene's germline CDR1 is MNHNY and CDR2 SVGAGI (reference sequence). This CDR3 contains 13 residues. The DNA for the CDR3 is TGTGCCACGGGAGGGGGGGCCTACAATGAGCAGTTCTTC. Amino acid sequence: CATGGGAYNEQFF.

This clone has only one observation. The CDR3 reads CASSGGGLYNEQFF. CDR3 DNA sequence: TGCGCCAGCAGCGGGGGGGGGCTCTACAATGAGCAGTTCTTC. This chain joins TRBV5-1 and TRBJ2-1; D perhaps matches TRBD2 (7 bases). Germline CDR1 is SGHRS and CDR2 is YFSETQ. This CDR3 region has 14 residues. Trimming removed 4 bases at V and 3 bases at J, with 11 bases between.

The gene calls are TRBV5-5 and TRBJ2-5, with 14 bases aligning to TRBD2. The ends lost 6 bases at V and 2 bases at J; junction bases unmatched: 6. The CDR3 extends over 16 amino acids. CDR1 and CDR2 from the germline V gene are SGHKS and YYEKEE (reference sequence). The CDR3 reads CASNWGLAGVQETQYF. The CDR3 bases are TGTGCCAGCAACTGGGGACTAGCGGGGGTACAAGAGACCCAGTACTTC.